This T cell receptor beta chain was captured in a study of T cells in Graves' hyperthyroidism and ophthalmopathy. Germline CDR1 MNHNS, CDR2 SASEGT. The CDR3 runs to 14 residues. The V gene lost 4 bases and the J gene lost 8 bases, with 15 bases spanning the gap. TCR beta CDR3 regions were amplified from RNA transcripts. First-round RT-PCR targeting the TCR CDR3 was performed with the HTBI primer set. TCRdb recomputed calls from the multiplex PCR reads with MiXCR, one row per CDR3 protein. The sample contains around 690,000 distinct CDR3 sequences, roughly 20% of which appear only once. Sequencing used blood. This TCR came from a young man with Graves' ophthalmopathy. The chain has TRBV6-1 and TRBJ2-1, with a possible D match to TRBD2 (7 bases). The CDR3 DNA reads as TGTGCCAGCAGTGCCAGGTGGGGGGGCTATGAGCAGTTCTTC. This encodes CASSARWGGYEQFF.